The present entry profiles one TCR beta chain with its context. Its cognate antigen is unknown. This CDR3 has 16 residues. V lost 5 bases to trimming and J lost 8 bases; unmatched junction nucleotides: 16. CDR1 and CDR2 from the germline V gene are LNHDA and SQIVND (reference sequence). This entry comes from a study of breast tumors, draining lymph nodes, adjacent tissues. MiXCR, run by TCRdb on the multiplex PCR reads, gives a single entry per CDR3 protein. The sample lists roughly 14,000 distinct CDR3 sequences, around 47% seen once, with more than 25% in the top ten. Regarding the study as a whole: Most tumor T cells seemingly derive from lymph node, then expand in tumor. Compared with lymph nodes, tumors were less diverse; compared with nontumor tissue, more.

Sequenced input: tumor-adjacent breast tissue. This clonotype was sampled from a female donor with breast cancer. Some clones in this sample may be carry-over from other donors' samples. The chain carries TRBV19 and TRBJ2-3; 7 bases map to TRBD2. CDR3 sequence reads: CASSYPAGGSSCTQYF. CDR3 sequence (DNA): TGTGCCAGTAGTTATCCGGCCGGGGGGTCCTCTTGTACGCAGTATTTT.